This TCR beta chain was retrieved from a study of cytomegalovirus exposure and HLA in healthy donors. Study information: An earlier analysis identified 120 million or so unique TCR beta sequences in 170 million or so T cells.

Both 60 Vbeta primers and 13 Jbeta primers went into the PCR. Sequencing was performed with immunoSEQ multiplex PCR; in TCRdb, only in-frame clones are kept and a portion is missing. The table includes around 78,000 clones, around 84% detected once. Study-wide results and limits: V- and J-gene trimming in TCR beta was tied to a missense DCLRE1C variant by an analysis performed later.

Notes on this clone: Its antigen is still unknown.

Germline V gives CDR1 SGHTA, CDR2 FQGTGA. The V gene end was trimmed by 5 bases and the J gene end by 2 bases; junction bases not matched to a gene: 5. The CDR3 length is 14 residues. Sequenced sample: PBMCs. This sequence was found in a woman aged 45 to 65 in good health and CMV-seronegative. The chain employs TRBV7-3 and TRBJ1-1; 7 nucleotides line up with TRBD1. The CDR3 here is CASSTGQSNTEAFF. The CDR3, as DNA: TGTGCCAGCAGCACGGGACAGTCTAACACTGAAGCTTTCTTT.